One and the same sample provided the 2 T cell receptor beta chains below, sequenced in a study of response to subunit inactivated influenza vaccine. TCRdb itself ran the RT-PCR reads through MiXCR, one entry per CDR3 protein. The table lists 600,000 to 850,000 distinct CDR3 sequences, 14% of them singletons, with roughly 7.2% in the top ten. The source material was PBMCs from blood, sampled approximately 15 days before vaccination. The receptors were gathered from a man in his fifties who received an inactivated influenza vaccine.

In this sample, this clonotype turned up a few times. The chain has TRBV20-1 and TRBJ2-7; unclear D gene. This CDR3 is 13 amino acids long. The ends were cut back, 6 bases at V and 0 bases at J, with 12 bases in the middle. The V gene's germline CDR1 is DFQATT and CDR2 SNEGSKA (reference sequence). The CDR3 DNA sequence: TGCAGTGCCCCCCTACCGAGCTCCTACGAGCAGTACTTC. Amino acids: CSAPLPSSYEQYF.

This clonotype has more than one count but fewer than ten. The chain combines TRBV28 with TRBJ2-4; D is ambiguous. The CDR3 runs to 15 residues. Germline CDR1 reads MDHEN; CDR2 reads SYDVKM. The ends were cut back, 3 bases at V and 0 bases at J, with 9 bases in the middle. This CDR3 reads CASSLVGPAKNIQYF. The CDR3 bases are TGTGCCAGCAGTTTGGTCGGGCCAGCCAAAAACATTCAGTACTTC.